This T cell receptor (beta chain) was retrieved from a study of T-cell reconstitution after alpha-beta-depleted transplantation in children (dated by TCRdb to 2015 to 2016). About the full investigation: Using TCR repertoire profiling, the study quantitatively followed how T-cell immune reconstitution unfolded in children after TCRalphabeta/CD19-depleted allogeneic hematopoietic cell transplantation.

As concerns this clonotype: Its antigen has not been determined. There are no base qualities to consult, and no much larger clone falls within one base.

The library came from PCR. The sequencer was an Illumina HiSeq 2500. To normalize quantification of the TCRbeta repertoire, the TCR libraries were built with molecular barcoding that relied on unique molecular identifiers. TCRdb reanalyzed the raw reads on its own, using fastp at Q25 for trimming and MiXCR for clone calling, and kept in-frame beta chains. CDR3 protein sequences are deduplicated, and each keeps its most common genes and DNA. The sample contains roughly 500,000 distinct CDR3 sequences, 15% to 20% of them found a single time. The ten largest clones capture over 3% of the sample. V lost 8 bases and J lost 1 base; the stretch between them is 15 bases long. CDR3 length: 14 amino acids, cysteine to phenylalanine. CDR3 DNA is the only sequence kept; it has 42 bases, read in frame from the first base.

The V and J segments used are TRBV12-3 or TRBV12-4 and TRBJ2-7; the D gene identity is not certain. The receptor's source is a human donor who donated a stem cell graft to a child with acute lymphoblastic leukemia. Sequencing used PBMCs from the stem cell graft donor, obtained from the stem cell graft. The CDR3 protein: CASRPQVRSYEQYF. At the DNA level, the sequence is TGTGCCAGCCGACCCCAGGTACGATCCTACGAGCAGTACTTC.